The T cell receptor (beta chain) under discussion was sequenced for a study of beta chain features in type 1 diabetes. Study-level findings and limits: In all four CD4+ subsets, TCRB CDR3 length was significantly, moderately reduced in type 1 diabetes.

The CDR3 consists of 13 residues. The germline V gene has CDR1 SGHRS and CDR2 YFSETQ. V was pared by 5 bases and J by 6 bases, with 8 bases of the junction left unmatched. Isolated RNA was reverse transcribed in full, so expressed TCRB transcripts were sequenced. The method was immunoSEQ multiplex PCR; TCRdb's version includes in-frame clones alone and lacks a portion of them. The sample yields approximately 150,000 clones, approximately 13% seen once. This clone has just a few counts. Its antigen is not identified. This may stem from a read error, because a much larger clone lies one nucleotide away. The genes are TRBV5-1 and TRBJ2-7, with 7 bases aligning to TRBD1. The source is a man aged 18-30 years with type 1 diabetes. Sequenced sample: central memory CD4+ T cells from blood. This CDR3 reads CASSLGTASEQYF. The CDR3 DNA follows: TGCGCCAGCAGTCTAGGGACAGCCAGCGAGCAGTACTTC.